This T cell receptor (beta chain) was obtained from a study of CD8 T cells in ankylosing spondylitis. General study findings and limits: Within peripheral blood, clones linked to disease were CD8+ and relatively rare. Within ankylosing spondylitis blood, a TCR beta motif made up of eight highly homologous variants appeared to be characteristic. Earlier reports found some motif variants in synovial fluid and blood in reactive arthritis.

The V gene lost 7 bases and the J gene lost 3 bases, with 18 bases spanning the gap. Germline CDR1 and CDR2: ENHRY and SYGVKD. CDR3 length: 16 amino acids. This clonotype was found a few times. Its specificity is unknown. One entry per CDR3 protein, called by TCRdb with MiXCR from the 5' RACE reads. This sample yields fewer than 130,000 distinct CDR3 sequences, of which 20% to 30% are seen a single time; 9% to 15% belongs to the top ten. The rearrangement uses TRBV10-3 and TRBJ2-2, with D perhaps being TRBD1 or TRBD2 (5 bases each). The sequence was collected from a male donor with ankylosing spondylitis. The sequenced sample consisted of synovial fluid, either unsorted or a sorted T cell fraction (not recorded which). CDR3 DNA: TGTGCCATCACCGGGACCAACTTACGAGACACCGGGGAGCTGTTTTTT. Protein product: CAITGTNLRDTGELFF.